The 28 T cell receptor beta chains presented below share a single source sample, sequenced in a study of CD4 and CD8 cells across lung adenocarcinoma regions. One entry per CDR3 protein results from TCRdb running MiXCR on the PCR reads. The sample lists around 9,700 distinct CDR3 sequences; approximately 53% were seen once. Sequencing was performed on CD4+ T cells from the center of a lung tumor. These receptors were taken from a male donor with lung adenocarcinoma. The CD4 and CD8 labels of this study may be unreliable.

This clonotype was observed a few times. The chain combines TRBV5-1 with TRBJ2-1; D is perhaps TRBD2 (5 bases). V was trimmed by 4 bases and J by 5 bases, leaving 16 bases between them. Germline CDR1 is SGHRS and CDR2 is YFSETQ. The CDR3 runs 15 residues. CDR3 sequence: CASSNRDSGNNEQFF. CDR3 sequence (DNA): TGCGCCAGCAGCAACCGGGATAGTGGTAACAATGAGCAGTTCTTC. Based on the CDR3 plus reference TRBV5-1 and TRBJ2-1, the full variable domain is KAGVTQTPRYLIKTRGQQVTLSCSPISGHRSVSWYQQTPGQGLQFLFEYFSETQRNKGNFPGRFSGRQFSNSRSEMNVSTLELGDSALYLCASSNRDSGNNEQFFGPGTRLTVL.

This clonotype has only one observation. The chain has TRBV6-1 and TRBJ2-1; the match to TRBD1 covers 9 bases. CDR1 is MNHNS, CDR2 SASEGT, per germline. V dropped 6 bases and J dropped 4; count of bases not matched to a gene: 7. The CDR3 is made up of 15 amino acids. CDR3 sequence reads: CASSLQGANYNEQFF. The CDR3 DNA reads TGTGCCAGCAGCCTACAGGGGGCTAATTACAATGAGCAGTTCTTC.

This clonotype is classed as medium-sized. The CDR3 DNA sequence: TGTGCCAGCAGTGTGGGGTCAGAGGATGAGCAGTTCTTC. It specifies CASSVGSEDEQFF. The rearrangement uses TRBV6-4 and TRBJ2-1; no firm D call. The CDR3 is made up of 13 amino acids. Trimming cost V 4 bases and J 8 bases, with 12 bases left between them. Germline V gives CDR1 MRHNA, CDR2 SNTAGT.

This clonotype has at least ten counts. The chain employs TRBV6-5 and TRBJ2-3; D not resolved. V was trimmed by 0 bases and J by 4 bases, leaving 14 bases between them. CDR1 MNHEY and CDR2 SVGAGI come from the germline V gene. This CDR3 is built from 16 residues. The CDR3, as DNA: TGTGCCAGCAGTTACTCCCCTGCTTCCCCGCCAGATACGCAGTATTTT. Protein: CASSYSPASPPDTQYF.

Here the CDR3 DNA reads TGTGCCAGCAGTGACGGGGGGGGCACCGAGACGCTGTTTTTT. Its protein product is CASSDGGGTETLFF. The chain couples TRBV6-1 to TRBJ2-2; 8 bases match TRBD2. CDR1 and CDR2 (germline): MNHNS, SASEGT. The CDR3 covers 14 residues. With V trimmed by 3 bases and J by 13 bases, 10 bases remained unmatched.

This clonotype was recorded at least ten times. The chain combines TRBV12-3 or TRBV12-4 with TRBJ2-1, with 12 bases fitting TRBD2. The CDR3 runs 13 residues. V lost 5 bases, J lost 10 bases, and 3 bases stayed unmatched. CDR3 protein: CASSPLAGGEQFF. CDR3 DNA sequence: TGTGCCAGCAGTCCCCTAGCGGGGGGGGAGCAGTTCTTC.

By proportion, this clonotype is medium-sized. V is TRBV6-1 and J is TRBJ2-1, with D possibly being TRBD1 (6 bases). Germline V gene lookup returns CDR1 MNHNS and CDR2 SASEGT. CDR3 size: 14 residues. V was pared by 6 bases and J by 2 bases, with 11 bases between. The CDR3 coding sequence is TGTGCCAGCAGCCCAGGGGTACCCTACAATGAGCAGTTCTTC. It specifies CASSPGVPYNEQFF.

This clonotype showed up just a few times. The chain recombines TRBV9 with TRBJ2-1; the D gene is possibly TRBD2 (5 bases). Trimming took 0 bases from V and 0 from J, leaving 10 bases between them. The CDR3 has 16 residues. Looked up from germline, CDR1 is SGDLS and CDR2 is YYNGEE. The CDR3 DNA is TGTGCCAGCAGCGTAGATATGGGAGTCTCCTACAATGAGCAGTTCTTC. Protein: CASSVDMGVSYNEQFF.

This clonotype was seen a few times. With a much larger clone just one base away, this may be a read error. Here the CDR3 DNA reads TGTGCCAGCAGCCGGGGGCTAAACTACGAGCAGTTCTTC. The encoded protein is CASSRGLNYEQFF. V gene TRBV7-2 combines with J gene TRBJ2-1; D is perhaps TRBD1 or TRBD2 (6 bases each). The CDR3 runs to 13 residues. The germline gives CDR1 SGHTA, CDR2 FQGNSA. V was pared by 5 bases and J by 10 bases, with 15 bases between.

This CDR3 reads CASSLKGGAEVQYF. The CDR3 bases are TGTGCCAGCAGTTTGAAAGGGGGCGCGGAGGTCCAGTACTTC. The chain joins TRBV27 to TRBJ2-5; TRBD1 agrees at 7 bases. Looked up from germline, CDR1 is MNHEY and CDR2 is SMNVEV (reference sequence). V gave up 3 bases and J gave up 10 bases; unmatched junction bases: 11. The CDR3 runs 14 residues.

This clonotype was seen only a few times. The chain recombines TRBV6-5 with TRBJ1-5; the D is unclear. Germline CDR1 reads MNHEY; CDR2 reads SVGAGI. There are 20 residues in the CDR3. Trimming removed 0 bases at V and 0 bases at J, with 21 bases between. CDR3 sequence (DNA): TGTGCCAGCAGTTACTCGATACCCTACCGGGCAGGCCGTAGCAATCAGCCCCAGCATTTT. Residues: CASSYSIPYRAGRSNQPQHF.

Relative to its sample, this clonotype is medium-sized. V gene TRBV6-1 combines with J gene TRBJ2-6; D remains ambiguous. Germline values: CDR1 MNHNS, CDR2 SASEGT. The CDR3 has 12 amino acids. Deletions cut 8 bases from V and 1 base from J, with 3 bases between. CDR3 sequence reads: CASQSGANVLTF. CDR3 in DNA: TGTGCCAGCCAGTCTGGGGCCAACGTCCTGACTTTC.

The V call is TRBV4-1, the J call TRBJ2-1; D uncertain. The J call may be wrong; the DNA end is better matched by TRBJ2-7. CDR3 length equals 13 residues. Germline V gene data show CDR1 as MGHRA and CDR2 as YSYEKL. In DNA form, the CDR3 reads TGCGCCAGCAGCCAAGATGCAGGATCCGAGCAGTACTTC. It yields the protein CASSQDAGSEQYF.

This clonotype is deemed medium-sized. The chain joins TRBV6-6 to TRBJ2-1, with 11 bases identical to TRBD2. The germline CDR1 and CDR2 sequences are MNHNY and SVGAGI (reference sequence). This CDR3 contains 16 residues. V was pared by 6 bases and J by 7 bases, with 11 bases of the junction left unmatched. The CDR3 loop reads CASSPIAGGRSNEQFF. CDR3 nucleotide sequence: TGTGCCAGCAGCCCTATAGCGGGGGGGCGTAGTAATGAGCAGTTCTTC.

J is TRBJ2-5 and V is TRBV20-1; the match to TRBD2 covers 7 bases. The CDR3 length is 16 residues. CDR1 DFQATT and CDR2 SNEGSKA come from the germline V gene (reference sequence). J gave up 3 bases and V 6 bases, and 16 bases lay outside the gene matches. The CDR3 region is CSAGPIGGRPKETQYF. As DNA, the CDR3 is TGCAGTGCCGGCCCCATCGGGGGGAGACCTAAAGAGACCCAGTACTTC.

The chain carries TRBV6-1 and TRBJ2-5; 12 nucleotides match TRBD2. The V gene's germline CDR1 is MNHNS and CDR2 SASEGT. V dropped 2 bases and J dropped 5; count of bases not matched to a gene: 9. This CDR3 is built from 17 residues. This CDR3 reads CASSEPGLAGNRETQYF. The CDR3 nucleotides are TGTGCCAGCAGTGAACCCGGACTAGCGGGAAACAGGGAGACCCAGTACTTC.

The chain links TRBV30 to TRBJ2-1; 13 nucleotides match TRBD2. From germline, CDR1 is GTSNPN and CDR2 SVGIG (reference sequence). The CDR3 loop spans 21 amino acids. V shed 0 bases, J shed 1 base, and the junction held 15 bases outside the gene matches. The CDR3 coding sequence is TGTGCCTGGAGTGTAGGTAGAGGGGGTACTAGCGGGAGGGGGTCCTACAATGAGCAGTTCTTC. This codes for CAWSVGRGGTSGRGSYNEQFF.

The J gene is TRBJ1-5, the V gene TRBV6-1, with unresolved D. The germline gives CDR1 MNHNS, CDR2 SASEGT. Trimming took off 2 bases at V and 4 bases at J, with 9 bases between the two ends. The CDR3 runs 14 residues. The CDR3 bases are TGTGCCAGCAGTGAAAGGGTCAGTAATCAGCCCCAGCATTTT. Its protein product is CASSERVSNQPQHF.

The chain joins TRBV6-1 to TRBJ2-5; TRBD1 or TRBD2 may be the D gene (5 bases each). CDR1 is MNHNS and CDR2 is SASEGT in the germline V gene. The V end was cut by 8 bases, the J end by 4 bases, with 14 bases between. CDR3 length equals 13 residues. DNA for the CDR3: TGTGCCAGCTCCGAAGGGACCATAGAGACCCAGTACTTC. Its protein product is CASSEGTIETQYF.

As regards this clonotype: At one end the junction does not follow the germline gene, possibly because of a read error. This chain links TRBV6-1 with TRBJ2-6; tentatively, D is TRBD1 or TRBD2 (5 bases each). The CDR3 is made up of 17 amino acids. In germline, CDR1 is MNHNS, CDR2 SASEGT. This CDR3 is CASSSPSQDSGANDQNF. For the CDR3, the DNA is TGTGCCAGCAGCAGTCCCTCACAGGACTCTGGGGCCAACGACCAGAATTTC.

This chain connects TRBV6-5 to TRBJ2-3; D gene ambiguous. Gene TRBJ2-4 matches the end of the DNA better, so the J call may be wrong. There are 15 residues in the CDR3. Germline CDR1 MNHEY, CDR2 SVGAGI. Here the CDR3 DNA reads TGTGCCAGCAGTTACTCGGGTTTGAGCACAGATATTCAGTACTTC. It codes for CASSYSGLSTDIQYF.

Remarks on this clonotype: A junction boundary mismatches the germline segment, possibly from a read error. The chain recombines TRBV27 with TRBJ2-3; tentative D call: TRBD2 (6 bases). Germline CDR1 is MNHEY and CDR2 is SMNVEV (reference sequence). This CDR3 contains 19 residues. The CDR3 DNA reads TGTGCCAGCCGCCCTGGAGGACTCGCGGGGTCGTGGGGCACAGATACGCAGTATTTC. Its translation is CASRPGGLAGSWGTDTQYF.

This clonotype rates as medium-sized. The V gene is TRBV6-1, the J gene TRBJ2-5, with D uncertain. The end of the DNA fits TRBJ2-7 better, so the J call may be wrong. CDR3 length equals 16 residues. Germline CDR1 is MNHNS and CDR2 is SASEGT. The CDR3 nucleotides are TGTGCCAGCAGTCCTCGTACATATAATAATTTCTACGAGCAGTACTTC. Protein sequence: CASSPRTYNNFYEQYF.

The CDR3 here is CSARGTGNEQFF. CDR3 sequence (DNA): TGCAGTGCTAGAGGGACAGGGAATGAGCAGTTCTTC. This rearrangement joins TRBV20-1 to TRBJ2-1; 8 positions match TRBD1. The CDR3 has 12 residues. J lost 7 bases, V lost 1 base, and 0 bases had no gene match. The germline V gene has CDR1 DFQATT and CDR2 SNEGSKA (reference sequence).

This chain connects TRBV11-2 to TRBJ2-7, with TRBD1 as a possible D gene (6 bases). Trimming cost V 5 bases and J 1 base, with 12 bases left between them. Germline loops: CDR1 SGHAT, CDR2 FQNNGV. The length of the CDR3 is 14 residues. CDR3 in amino acids: CASSLGQTSYEQYF. Written as DNA, the CDR3 is TGTGCCAGCAGCCTAGGACAGACGTCCTACGAGCAGTACTTC.

This clonotype was observed a handful of times. This clone may be a read error of a much larger clone one base away. The gene calls are TRBV6-1 and TRBJ2-1; weak D call: TRBD2 (6 bases). CDR1 is MNHNS, CDR2 SASEGT, per germline. The CDR3 contains 15 residues. The CDR3 nucleotides are TGTGCCAACAGTGAAGACGGGGGCTCCTACAATGAGCAGTTCTTC. It encodes CANSEDGGSYNEQFF.

Concerning this clonotype: At one boundary the junction diverges from the germline segment, which might be a read error. J is TRBJ2-3 and V is TRBV10-1; TRBD1 aligns across 7 bases. Germline V gene sequence: CDR1 WNHNN, CDR2 SYGVQD (reference sequence). CDR3 length equals 15 residues. CDR3 amino acids: CARGEGGRGPETQYF. The CDR3 DNA sequence: TGCGCCAGGGGTGAAGGGGGCCGTGGCCCAGAGACGCAGTATTTT.

The gene calls are TRBV5-1 and TRBJ2-1; D remains unclear. Trimming pared 4 bases from V and 6 bases from J, leaving 14 bases between. This CDR3 has 14 residues. CDR1 is SGHRS and CDR2 is YFSETQ in the germline V gene. The CDR3 DNA is TGCGCCAGCAGCCCCGGATCCGGCCCCAATGAGCAGTTCTTC. Translation: CASSPGSGPNEQFF.